These 9 T cell receptor beta chains were all obtained from the same sample, sequenced in a study of CD8 T cells in ankylosing spondylitis. Their antigens are not known. MiXCR, applied by TCRdb to the 5' RACE reads, yields one record per CDR3 protein. The table lists about 400,000 distinct CDR3 sequences, approximately 20% of them singletons. Whole-study results and caveats: Made up of fewer than 10 highly homologous variants, a TCR beta motif appeared characteristic of ankylosing spondylitis blood.

The sample was blood, either unsorted or a sorted T cell fraction (not recorded which). These receptors were collected from a male donor with ankylosing spondylitis.

This clonotype showed up just a few times. The V and J genes are TRBV5-1 and TRBJ2-3, with TRBD2 matching over 7 bases. The CDR3 loop spans 16 amino acids. CDR1 and CDR2 from the germline V gene are SGHRS and YFSETQ. The V gene end was trimmed by 0 bases and the J gene end by 2 bases; junction bases not matched to a gene: 6. Written as DNA, the CDR3 is TGCGCCAGCAGCTTGGCCCTAGCGGAAGCCACAGATACGCAGTATTTT. As protein: CASSLALAEATDTQYF. The full variable domain, completed using reference TRBV5-1 and TRBJ2-3, is KAGVTQTPRYLIKTRGQQVTLSCSPISGHRSVSWYQQTPGQGLQFLFEYFSETQRNKGNFPGRFSGRQFSNSRSEMNVSTLELGDSALYLCASSLALAEATDTQYFGPGTRLTVL.

V is TRBV20-1 and J is TRBJ2-7, with D uncertain. V was clipped by 5 bases and J by 4 bases, with 9 bases between them. This CDR3 has 11 residues. From germline, CDR1 is DFQATT and CDR2 SNEGSKA (reference sequence). The CDR3 loop is CSARLTYEQYF. CDR3 DNA: TGCAGTGCTCGGCTAACATACGAGCAGTACTTC.

This clonotype was detected only a few times. The chain is built from TRBV20-1 and TRBJ2-1; the match to TRBD1 covers 9 bases. The CDR3 has 14 residues. Germline V CDR1 and CDR2: DFQATT, SNEGSKA (reference sequence). Germline trimming cut 8 bases from V and 7 bases from J; bases unmatched to any gene: 12. CDR3 DNA: TGCAGTCCCAGGACCGGGACAGGGAAAAATGAGCAGTTCTTC. It codes for CSPRTGTGKNEQFF.

Details on this clonotype: Germline and junction disagree at one end, which may indicate a read error. The V gene is TRBV11-2, the J gene TRBJ2-7; D gene ambiguous. CDR1 is SGHAT, CDR2 FQNNGV, per germline. The length of the CDR3 is 10 residues. CDR3 in DNA: TGTGTCAGCAGCTTTCGCGAGCAGTACTTC. It translates to CVSSFREQYF.

The sample holds one count of this clonotype. The rearrangement links TRBV3-1 to TRBJ1-4; D might be TRBD1 (5 bases). V lost 1 base to trimming and J lost 4 bases, with 10 bases between them. Germline CDR1 and CDR2: LGHDT and YNNKEL (reference sequence). CDR3 length: 15 residues. CDR3 sequence reads: CASSQAARVNEKLFF. For the CDR3, the DNA is TGTGCCAGCAGCCAAGCGGCCAGGGTTAATGAAAAACTGTTTTTT.

V and J are TRBV5-1 and TRBJ2-2; 8 positions match TRBD2. The CDR3 spans 15 residues. Germline V gives CDR1 SGHRS, CDR2 YFSETQ. J lost 2 bases, V lost 6 bases, and 6 bases had no gene match. This chain's CDR3 is CASMLLADNTGELFF. CDR3 DNA sequence: TGCGCCAGCATGTTACTAGCGGACAACACCGGGGAGCTGTTTTTT.

This clonotype was observed a handful of times. This rearrangement joins TRBV10-3 to TRBJ1-4, with D possibly matching TRBD1 (5 bases). Per germline, CDR1 ENHRY and CDR2 SYGVKD. Trimming removed 0 bases from V and 8 bases from J, with 10 bases in between. CDR3 size: 14 residues. The CDR3 sequence is CAISESRGPEKLFF. CDR3 nucleotides: TGTGCCATCAGTGAGTCGAGGGGTCCGGAAAAACTGTTTTTT.

This chain joins TRBV4-1 and TRBJ2-7; TRBD2 matches at 14 bases. The V segment lost 1 base and the J segment 0 bases; nucleotides outside the gene matches: 11. CDR1 and CDR2 from the germline V gene are MGHRA and YSYEKL. The CDR3 totals 20 residues. The CDR3 DNA reads as TGCGCCAGCAGCCAAGCGGGGGGACTAGCGGGAGTAAGGGGCTCCTACGAGCAGTACTTC. Translated, it gives CASSQAGGLAGVRGSYEQYF.

This clonotype has a handful of counts. J is TRBJ1-5 and V is TRBV7-9, with D perhaps matching TRBD1 (5 bases). The CDR3 runs to 14 residues. Germline CDR1 SEHNR, CDR2 FQNEAQ (reference sequence). V shed 8 bases and J shed 0 bases, with 11 bases lying between them. This CDR3 reads CASQRGSSNQPQHF. In DNA form, the CDR3 reads TGTGCCAGCCAGCGGGGGAGTAGCAATCAGCCCCAGCATTTT.